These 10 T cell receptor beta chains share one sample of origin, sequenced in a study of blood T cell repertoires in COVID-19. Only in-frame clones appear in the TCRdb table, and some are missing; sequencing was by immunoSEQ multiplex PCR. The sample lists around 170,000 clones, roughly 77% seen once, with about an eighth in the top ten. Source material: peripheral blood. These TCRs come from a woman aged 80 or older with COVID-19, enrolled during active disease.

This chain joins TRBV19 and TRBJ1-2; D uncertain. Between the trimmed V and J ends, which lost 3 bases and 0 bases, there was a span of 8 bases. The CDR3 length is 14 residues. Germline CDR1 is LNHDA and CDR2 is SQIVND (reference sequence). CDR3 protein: CASSIEVTNYGYTF. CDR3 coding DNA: TGTGCCAGTAGTATTGAGGTTACTAACTATGGCTACACCTTC.

DNA for the CDR3: TGTGCCTTCATCGGACAGGGGTATTACGAGCAGTACTTC. Translated: CAFIGQGYYEQYF. The chain uses TRBV2 and TRBJ2-7, with 9 bases matching TRBD1. Per the germline V gene, CDR1 is SNHLY and CDR2 is FYNNEI. The CDR3 consists of 13 residues. V was clipped by 11 bases and J by 4 bases; unmatched bases: 9.

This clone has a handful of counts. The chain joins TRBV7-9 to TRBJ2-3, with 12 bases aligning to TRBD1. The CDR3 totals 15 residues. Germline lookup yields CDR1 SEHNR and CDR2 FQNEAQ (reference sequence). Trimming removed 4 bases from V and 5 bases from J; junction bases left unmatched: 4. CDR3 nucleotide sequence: TGTGCCAGCAGCTCGGGGACAGGGGGCATAGATACGCAGTATTTT. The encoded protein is CASSSGTGGIDTQYF.

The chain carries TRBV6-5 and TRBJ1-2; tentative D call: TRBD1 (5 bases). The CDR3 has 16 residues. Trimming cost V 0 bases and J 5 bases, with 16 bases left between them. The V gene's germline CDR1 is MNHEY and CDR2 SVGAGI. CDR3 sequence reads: CASSYSVYDSKYGYTF. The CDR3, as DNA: TGTGCCAGCAGTTACTCGGTTTATGACAGCAAGTATGGCTACACCTTC.

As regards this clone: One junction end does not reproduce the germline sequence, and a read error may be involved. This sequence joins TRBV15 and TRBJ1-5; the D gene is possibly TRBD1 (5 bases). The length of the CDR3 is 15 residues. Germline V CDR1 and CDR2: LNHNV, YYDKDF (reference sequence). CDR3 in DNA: TGTGCCACCAGCCGAGAGTTGGGGGGGAATCAGCCCCAGCATTTT. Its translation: CATSRELGGNQPQHF.

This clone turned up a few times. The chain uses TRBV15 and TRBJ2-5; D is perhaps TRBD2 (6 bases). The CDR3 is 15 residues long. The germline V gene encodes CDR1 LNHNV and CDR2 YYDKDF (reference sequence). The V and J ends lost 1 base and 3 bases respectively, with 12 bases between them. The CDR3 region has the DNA TGTGCCACCAGCAGAGGCGGGGTGCTTGAAGAGACCCAGTACTTC. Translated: CATSRGGVLEETQYF. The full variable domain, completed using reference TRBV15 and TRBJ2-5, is DAMVIQNPRYQVTQFGKPVTLSCSQTLNHNVMYWYQQKSSQAPKLLFHYYDKDFNNEADTPDNFQSRRPNTSFCFLDIRSPGLGDTAMYLCATSRGGVLEETQYFGPGTRLLVL.

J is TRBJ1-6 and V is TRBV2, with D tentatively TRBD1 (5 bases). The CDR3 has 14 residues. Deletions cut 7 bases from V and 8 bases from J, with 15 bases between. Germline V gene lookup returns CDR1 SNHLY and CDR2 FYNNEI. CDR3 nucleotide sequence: TGTGCCAGCACCCGGGACGGGACTTATTCACCCCTCCACTTT. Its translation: CASTRDGTYSPLHF.

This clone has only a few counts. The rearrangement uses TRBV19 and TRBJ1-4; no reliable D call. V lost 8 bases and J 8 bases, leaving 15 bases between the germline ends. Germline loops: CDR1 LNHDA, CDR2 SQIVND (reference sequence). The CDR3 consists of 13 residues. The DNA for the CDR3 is TGTGCCAGTCGGGATCTACTTACAGAAAAACTGTTTTTT. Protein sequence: CASRDLLTEKLFF.

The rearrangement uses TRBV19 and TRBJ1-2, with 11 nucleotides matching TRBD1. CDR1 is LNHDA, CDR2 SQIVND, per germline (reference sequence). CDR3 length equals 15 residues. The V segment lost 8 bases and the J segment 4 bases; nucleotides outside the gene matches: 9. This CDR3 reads CASVGQGARSYGYTF. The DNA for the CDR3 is TGTGCCAGTGTCGGACAGGGGGCGAGATCCTATGGCTACACCTTC.

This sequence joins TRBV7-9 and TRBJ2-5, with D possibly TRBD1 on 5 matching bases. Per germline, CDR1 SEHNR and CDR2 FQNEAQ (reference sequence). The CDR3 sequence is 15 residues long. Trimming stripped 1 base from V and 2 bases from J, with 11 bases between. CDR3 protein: CASSLGSGFQETQYF. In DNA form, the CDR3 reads TGTGCCAGCAGCTTAGGCTCAGGGTTTCAAGAGACCCAGTACTTC.